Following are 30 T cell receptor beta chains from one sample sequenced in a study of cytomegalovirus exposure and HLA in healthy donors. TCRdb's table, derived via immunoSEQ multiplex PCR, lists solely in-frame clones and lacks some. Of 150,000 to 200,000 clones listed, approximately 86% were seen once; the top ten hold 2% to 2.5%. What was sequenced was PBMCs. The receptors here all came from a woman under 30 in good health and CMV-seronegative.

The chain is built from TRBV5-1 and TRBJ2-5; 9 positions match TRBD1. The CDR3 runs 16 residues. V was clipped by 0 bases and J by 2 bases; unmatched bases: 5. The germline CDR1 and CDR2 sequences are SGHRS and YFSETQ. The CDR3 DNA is TGCGCCAGCAGCTTGGGTGACAGGGGGACACAAGAGACCCAGTACTTC. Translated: CASSLGDRGTQETQYF.

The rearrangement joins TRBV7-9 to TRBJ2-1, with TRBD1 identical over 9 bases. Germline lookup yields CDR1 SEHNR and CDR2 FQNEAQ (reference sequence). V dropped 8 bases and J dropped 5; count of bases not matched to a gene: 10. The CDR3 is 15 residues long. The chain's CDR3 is CASLSRDRVNNEQFF. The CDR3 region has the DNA TGTGCCAGCCTCAGCCGGGACAGGGTTAACAATGAGCAGTTCTTC.

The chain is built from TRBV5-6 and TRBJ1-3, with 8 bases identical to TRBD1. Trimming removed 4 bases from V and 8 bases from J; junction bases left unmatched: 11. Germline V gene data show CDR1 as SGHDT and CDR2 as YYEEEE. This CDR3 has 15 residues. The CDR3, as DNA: TGTGCCAGCAGCCCTTTGGACAGGGATATTGACACCATATATTTT. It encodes CASSPLDRDIDTIYF.

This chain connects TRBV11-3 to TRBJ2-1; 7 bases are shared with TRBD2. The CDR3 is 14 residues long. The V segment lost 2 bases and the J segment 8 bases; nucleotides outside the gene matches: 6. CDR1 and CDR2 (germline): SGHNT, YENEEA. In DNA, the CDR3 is TGTGCCAGCAGCTTACGGGGAGGGATGGATGAGCAGTTCTTC. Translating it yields CASSLRGGMDEQFF.

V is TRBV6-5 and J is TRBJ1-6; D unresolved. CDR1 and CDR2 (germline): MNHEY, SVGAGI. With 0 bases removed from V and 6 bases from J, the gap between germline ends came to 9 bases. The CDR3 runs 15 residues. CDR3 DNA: TGTGCCAGCAGTTACTCGATAACGGGTAATTCACCCCTCCACTTT. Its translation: CASSYSITGNSPLHF.

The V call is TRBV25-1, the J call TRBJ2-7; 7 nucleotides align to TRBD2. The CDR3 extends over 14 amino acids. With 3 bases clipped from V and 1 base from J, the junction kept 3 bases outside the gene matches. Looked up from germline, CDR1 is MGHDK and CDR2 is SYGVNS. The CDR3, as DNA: TGTGCCAGCAGTGAGGCGGGGGTTTCCTACGAGCAGTACTTC. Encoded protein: CASSEAGVSYEQYF.

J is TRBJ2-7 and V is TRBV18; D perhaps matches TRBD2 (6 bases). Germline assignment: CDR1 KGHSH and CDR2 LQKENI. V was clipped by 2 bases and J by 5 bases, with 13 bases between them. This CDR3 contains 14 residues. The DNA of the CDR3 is TGTGCCAGCTCACCAAACGGCCGCGGGGACGAGCAGTACTTC. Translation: CASSPNGRGDEQYF. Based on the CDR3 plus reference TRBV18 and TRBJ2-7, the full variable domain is NAGVMQNPRHLVRRRGQEARLRCSPMKGHSHVYWYRQLPEEGLKFMVYLQKENIIDESGMPKERFSAEFPKEGPSILRIQQVVRGDSAAYFCASSPNGRGDEQYFGPGTRLTVT.

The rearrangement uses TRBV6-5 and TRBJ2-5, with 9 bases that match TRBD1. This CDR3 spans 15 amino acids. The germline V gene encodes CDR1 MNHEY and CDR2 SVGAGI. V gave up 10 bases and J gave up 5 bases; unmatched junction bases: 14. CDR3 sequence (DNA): TGTGCCACCTACGGACCCGGGACAGGGCGGGAGACCCAGTACTTC. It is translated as CATYGPGTGRETQYF.

CDR3 DNA: TGTGCCAGCAGCCCTAGCGATCGACAATACAATGAGCAGTTCTTC. Its protein is CASSPSDRQYNEQFF. The chain recombines TRBV7-3 with TRBJ2-1; D is possibly TRBD2 (6 bases). Between the trimmed V and J ends, which lost 5 bases and 4 bases, there was a span of 15 bases. Per germline, CDR1 SGHTA and CDR2 FQGTGA. The CDR3 has 15 residues.

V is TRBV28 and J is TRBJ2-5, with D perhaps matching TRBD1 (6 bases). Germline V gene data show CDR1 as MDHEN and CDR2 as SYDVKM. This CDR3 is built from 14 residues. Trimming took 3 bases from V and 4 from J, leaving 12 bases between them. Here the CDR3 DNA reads TGTGCCAGCAGTTTTTCAGGGGATCGAGAGACCCAGTACTTC. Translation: CASSFSGDRETQYF.

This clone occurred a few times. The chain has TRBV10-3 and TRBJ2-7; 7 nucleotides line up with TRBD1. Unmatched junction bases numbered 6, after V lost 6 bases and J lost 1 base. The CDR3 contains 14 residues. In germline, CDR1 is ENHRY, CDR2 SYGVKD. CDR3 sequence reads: CAIREPGQSYEQYF. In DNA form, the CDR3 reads TGTGCCATCAGGGAACCGGGACAGTCCTACGAGCAGTACTTC.

The CDR3 here is CASSALGGQGPTGELFF. DNA for the CDR3: TGTGCCAGCAGCGCTCTGGGGGGACAGGGGCCCACCGGGGAGCTGTTTTTT. V gene TRBV5-4 combines with J gene TRBJ2-2; 10 bases are shared with TRBD1. CDR1 SGHNT and CDR2 YYREEE come from the germline V gene (reference sequence). V lost 4 bases and J lost 4; bases outside the gene matches: 10. There are 17 residues in the CDR3.

The chain's CDR3 is CASSPIAGRETQYF. CDR3 coding DNA: TGTGCCAGCAGTCCGATAGCGGGTAGAGAGACCCAGTACTTC. The rearrangement joins TRBV27 to TRBJ2-5, with TRBD2 matching over 7 bases. Germline CDR1 reads MNHEY; CDR2 reads SMNVEV (reference sequence). With V trimmed by 5 bases and J by 4 bases, 7 bases remained unmatched. The CDR3 is made up of 14 amino acids.

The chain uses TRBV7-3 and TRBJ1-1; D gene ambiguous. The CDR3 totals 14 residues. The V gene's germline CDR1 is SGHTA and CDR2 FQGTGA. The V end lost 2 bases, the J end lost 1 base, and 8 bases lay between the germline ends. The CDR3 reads CASSLQPGNTEAFF. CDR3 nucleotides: TGTGCCAGCAGCTTACAGCCAGGGAACACTGAAGCTTTCTTT.

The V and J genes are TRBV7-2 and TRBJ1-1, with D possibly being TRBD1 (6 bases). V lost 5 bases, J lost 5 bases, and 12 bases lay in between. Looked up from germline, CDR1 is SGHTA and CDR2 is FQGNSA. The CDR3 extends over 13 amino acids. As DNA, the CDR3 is TGTGCCAGCAGCAGACTTGACAGGACTGAAGCTTTCTTT. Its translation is CASSRLDRTEAFF.

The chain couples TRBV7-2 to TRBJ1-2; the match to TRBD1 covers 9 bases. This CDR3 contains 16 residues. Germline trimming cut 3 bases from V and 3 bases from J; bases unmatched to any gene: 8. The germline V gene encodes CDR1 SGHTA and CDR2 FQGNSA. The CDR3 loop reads CASSLGGQGSDYGYTF. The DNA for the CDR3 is TGTGCCAGCAGCTTGGGCGGACAGGGGTCCGACTATGGCTACACCTTC.

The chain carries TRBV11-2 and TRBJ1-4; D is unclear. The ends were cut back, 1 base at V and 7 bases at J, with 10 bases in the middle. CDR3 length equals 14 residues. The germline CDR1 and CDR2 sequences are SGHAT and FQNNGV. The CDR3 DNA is TGTGCCAGCAGCTTAGGAAGACTTGGTGAAAAACTGTTTTTT. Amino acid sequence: CASSLGRLGEKLFF.

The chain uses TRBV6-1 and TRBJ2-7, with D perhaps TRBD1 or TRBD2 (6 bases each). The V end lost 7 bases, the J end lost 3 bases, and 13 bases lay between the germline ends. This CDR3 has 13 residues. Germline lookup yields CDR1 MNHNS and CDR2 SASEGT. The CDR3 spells CASTEGGIYEQYF. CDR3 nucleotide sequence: TGTGCCAGCACTGAGGGGGGTATCTACGAGCAGTACTTC.

The CDR3 sequence: CASTRDSSSSYEQYF. CDR3 bases: TGCGCCAGCACCCGGGACAGTTCGAGCTCCTACGAGCAGTACTTC. The genes are TRBV5-1 and TRBJ2-7; 7 nucleotides match TRBD1. Losses at the gene ends were 6 bases for V and 0 bases for J; bases not matched to a gene: 9. Germline lookup yields CDR1 SGHRS and CDR2 YFSETQ. The CDR3 covers 15 residues.

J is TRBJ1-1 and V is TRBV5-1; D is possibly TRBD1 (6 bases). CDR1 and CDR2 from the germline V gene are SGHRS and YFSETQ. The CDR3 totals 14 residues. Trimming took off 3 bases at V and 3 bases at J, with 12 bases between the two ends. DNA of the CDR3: TGCGCCAGCAGCTCCCGGGCAGGGGACACTGAAGCTTTCTTT. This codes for CASSSRAGDTEAFF. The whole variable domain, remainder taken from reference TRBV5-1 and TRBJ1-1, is KAGVTQTPRYLIKTRGQQVTLSCSPISGHRSVSWYQQTPGQGLQFLFEYFSETQRNKGNFPGRFSGRQFSNSRSEMNVSTLELGDSALYLCASSSRAGDTEAFFGQGTRLTVV.

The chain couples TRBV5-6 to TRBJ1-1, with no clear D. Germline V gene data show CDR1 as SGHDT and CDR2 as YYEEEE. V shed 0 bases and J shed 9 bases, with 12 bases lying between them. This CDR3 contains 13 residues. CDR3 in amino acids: CASSLGEGGKAFF. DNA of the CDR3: TGTGCCAGCAGCTTGGGGGAGGGCGGAAAAGCTTTCTTT.

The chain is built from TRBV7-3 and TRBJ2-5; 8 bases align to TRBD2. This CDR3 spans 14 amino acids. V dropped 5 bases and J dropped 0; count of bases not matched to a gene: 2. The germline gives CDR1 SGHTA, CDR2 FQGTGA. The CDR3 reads CASSAGGYQETQYF. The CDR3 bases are TGTGCCAGCAGCGCGGGGGGCTACCAAGAGACCCAGTACTTC.

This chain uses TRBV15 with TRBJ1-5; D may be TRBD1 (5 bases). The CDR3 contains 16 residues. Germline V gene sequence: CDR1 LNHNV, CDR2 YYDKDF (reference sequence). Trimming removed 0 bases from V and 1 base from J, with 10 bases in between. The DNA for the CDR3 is TGTGCCACCAGCAGAGATGGGGGGACCAGCAATCAGCCCCAGCATTTT. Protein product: CATSRDGGTSNQPQHF.

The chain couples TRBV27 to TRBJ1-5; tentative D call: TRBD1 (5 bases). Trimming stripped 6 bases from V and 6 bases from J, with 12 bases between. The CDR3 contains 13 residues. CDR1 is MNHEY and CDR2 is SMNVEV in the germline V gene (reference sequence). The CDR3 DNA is TGTGCCAGCAGCCCCTCCGGGGGTCAGCCCCAGCATTTT. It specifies CASSPSGGQPQHF.

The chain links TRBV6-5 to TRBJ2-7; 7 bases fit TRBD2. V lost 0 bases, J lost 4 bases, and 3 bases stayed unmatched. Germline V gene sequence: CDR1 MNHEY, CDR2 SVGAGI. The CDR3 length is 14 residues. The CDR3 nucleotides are TGTGCCAGCAGTTACTCTAGGACTAGATACGAGCAGTACTTC. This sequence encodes CASSYSRTRYEQYF.

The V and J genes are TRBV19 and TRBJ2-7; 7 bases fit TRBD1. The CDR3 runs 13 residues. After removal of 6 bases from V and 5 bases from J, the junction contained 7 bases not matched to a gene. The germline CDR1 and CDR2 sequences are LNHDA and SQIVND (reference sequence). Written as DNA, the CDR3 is TGTGCCAGTAGGGGGCAGGGGGAACACGAGCAGTACTTC. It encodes CASRGQGEHEQYF.

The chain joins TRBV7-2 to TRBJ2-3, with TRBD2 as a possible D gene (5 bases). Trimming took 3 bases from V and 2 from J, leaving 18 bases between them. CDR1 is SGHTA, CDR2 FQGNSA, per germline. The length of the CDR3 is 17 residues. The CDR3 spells CASSFPTGETYTDTQYF. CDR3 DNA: TGTGCCAGCAGCTTCCCGACTGGGGAGACCTACACAGATACGCAGTATTTT.

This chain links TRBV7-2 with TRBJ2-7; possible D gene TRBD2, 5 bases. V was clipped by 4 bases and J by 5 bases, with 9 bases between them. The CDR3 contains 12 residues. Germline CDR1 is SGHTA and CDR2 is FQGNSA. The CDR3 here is CASSSGLHEQYF. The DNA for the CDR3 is TGTGCCAGCAGCTCCGGACTGCACGAGCAGTACTTC.

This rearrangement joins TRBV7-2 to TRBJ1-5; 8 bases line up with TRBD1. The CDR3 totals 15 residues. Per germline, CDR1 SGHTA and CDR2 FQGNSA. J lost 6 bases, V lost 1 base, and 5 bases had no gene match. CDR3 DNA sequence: TGTGCCAGCAGCTTAGGGACAGGGAAGTCTCAGCCCCAGCATTTT. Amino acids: CASSLGTGKSQPQHF.

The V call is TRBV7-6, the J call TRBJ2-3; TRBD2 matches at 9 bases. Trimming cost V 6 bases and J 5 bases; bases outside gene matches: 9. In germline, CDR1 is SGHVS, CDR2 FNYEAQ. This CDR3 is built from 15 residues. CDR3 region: CASSQGLALVDTQYF. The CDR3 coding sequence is TGTGCCAGCAGTCAAGGACTAGCGCTAGTAGATACGCAGTATTTT.